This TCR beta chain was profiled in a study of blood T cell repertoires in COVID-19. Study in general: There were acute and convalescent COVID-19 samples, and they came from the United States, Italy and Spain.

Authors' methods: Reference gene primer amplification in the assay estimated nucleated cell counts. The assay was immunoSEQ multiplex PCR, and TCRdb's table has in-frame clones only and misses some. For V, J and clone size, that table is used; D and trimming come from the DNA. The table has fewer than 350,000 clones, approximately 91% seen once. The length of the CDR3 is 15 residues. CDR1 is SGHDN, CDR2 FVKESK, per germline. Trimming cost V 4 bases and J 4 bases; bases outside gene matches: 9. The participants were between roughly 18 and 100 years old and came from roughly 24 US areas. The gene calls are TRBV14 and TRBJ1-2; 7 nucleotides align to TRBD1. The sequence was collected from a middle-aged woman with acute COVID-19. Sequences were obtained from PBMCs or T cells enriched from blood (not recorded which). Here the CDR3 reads CASSPYRGSSYGYTF. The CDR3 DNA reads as TGTGCCAGCAGCCCGTACAGGGGCTCTAGCTATGGCTACACCTTC.